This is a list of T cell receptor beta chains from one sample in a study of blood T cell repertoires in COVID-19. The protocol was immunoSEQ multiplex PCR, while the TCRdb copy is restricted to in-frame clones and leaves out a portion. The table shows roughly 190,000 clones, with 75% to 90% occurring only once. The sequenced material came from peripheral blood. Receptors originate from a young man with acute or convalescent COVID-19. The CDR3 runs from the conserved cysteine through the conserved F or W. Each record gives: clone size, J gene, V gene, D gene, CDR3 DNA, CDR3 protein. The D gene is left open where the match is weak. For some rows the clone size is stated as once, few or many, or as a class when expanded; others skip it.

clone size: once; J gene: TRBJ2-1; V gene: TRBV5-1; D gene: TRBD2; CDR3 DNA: TGCGCCAGCAGCTTAAGGACTAGCGGGGGGAACAATGAGCAGTTCTTC; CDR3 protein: CASSLRTSGGNNEQFF
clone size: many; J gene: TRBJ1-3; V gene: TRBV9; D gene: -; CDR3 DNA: TGTGCCAGCAGCCCTTCTGCGTTATCGGGAAACACCATATATTTT; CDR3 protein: CASSPSALSGNTIYF
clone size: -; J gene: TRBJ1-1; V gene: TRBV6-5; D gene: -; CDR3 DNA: TGTGCCAGCAGGCTGATGAGGAACACTGAAGCTTTCTTT; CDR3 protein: CASRLMRNTEAFF
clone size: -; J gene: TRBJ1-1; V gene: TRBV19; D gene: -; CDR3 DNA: TGTGCCAGTAGTATCCAGGGCCTGGCCACTGAAGCTTTCTTT; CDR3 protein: CASSIQGLATEAFF
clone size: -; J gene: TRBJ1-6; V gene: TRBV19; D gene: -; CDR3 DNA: TGTGCCAGTAGTGCCCGGGATTATAATTCACCCCTCCACTTT; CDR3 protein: CASSARDYNSPLHF
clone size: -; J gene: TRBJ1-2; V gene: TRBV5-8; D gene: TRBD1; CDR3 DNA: TGTGCCAGCAGCTTTGGACAGGGGAGCTATGGCTACACCTTC; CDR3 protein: CASSFGQGSYGYTF
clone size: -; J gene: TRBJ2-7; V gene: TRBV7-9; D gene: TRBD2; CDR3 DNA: TGTGCCAGCAGCCGAGGACTAGCGGGAGGCCACGAGCAGTACTTC; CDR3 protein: CASSRGLAGGHEQYF
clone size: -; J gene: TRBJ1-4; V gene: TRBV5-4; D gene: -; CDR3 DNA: TGTGCCAGCAGCTTAGAGGCAACTAATGAAAAACTGTTTTTT; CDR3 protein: CASSLEATNEKLFF
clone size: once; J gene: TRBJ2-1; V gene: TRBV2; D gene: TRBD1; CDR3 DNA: TGTGCCACGGGAAGGGACAGGGCCTCCTACAATGAGCAGTTCTTC; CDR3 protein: CATGRDRASYNEQFF
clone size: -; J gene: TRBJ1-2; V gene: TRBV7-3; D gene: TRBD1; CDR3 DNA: TGTGCCAGCAGCCCCACAGGGACAGACAACTATGGCTACACCTTC; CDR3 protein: CASSPTGTDNYGYTF
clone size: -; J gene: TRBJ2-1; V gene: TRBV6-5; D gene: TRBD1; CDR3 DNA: TGTGCCAGCAGAAACAGGGGCGACGAGCAGTTCTTC; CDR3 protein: CASRNRGDEQFF
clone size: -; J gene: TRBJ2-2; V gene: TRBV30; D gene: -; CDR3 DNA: TGTGCCTGGAACAGGGCGGACACCGGGGAGCTGTTTTTT; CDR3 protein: CAWNRADTGELFF
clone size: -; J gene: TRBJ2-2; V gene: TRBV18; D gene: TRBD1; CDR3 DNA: TGTGCCAGCTCACCGACAGGGTACACCGGGGAGCTGTTTTTT; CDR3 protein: CASSPTGYTGELFF
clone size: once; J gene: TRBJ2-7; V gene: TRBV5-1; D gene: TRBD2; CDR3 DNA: TGCGCCAGCAGCTTGCTTATTAGCGGGACCATTCCCTACGAGCAGTACTTC; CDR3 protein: CASSLLISGTIPYEQYF
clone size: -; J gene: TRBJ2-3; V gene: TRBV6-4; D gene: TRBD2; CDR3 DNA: TGTGCCAGCAGCGCCGGTCCACAGCGGGAACCCACAGATACGCAGTATTTT; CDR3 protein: CASSAGPQREPTDTQYF
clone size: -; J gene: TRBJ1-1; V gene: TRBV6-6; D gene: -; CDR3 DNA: TGTGCCAGCATCCGCGGGATCTTAACTGAAGCTTTCTTT; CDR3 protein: CASIRGILTEAFF
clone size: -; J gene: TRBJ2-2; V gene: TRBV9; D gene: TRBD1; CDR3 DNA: TGTGCCAGCAGCTTTCGGACAGGGGGCGCGGCCGGGGAGCTGTTTTTT; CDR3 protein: CASSFRTGGAAGELFF
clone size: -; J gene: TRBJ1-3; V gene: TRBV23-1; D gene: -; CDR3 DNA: TGCGCCCCGTCTTCGTTCTCTGGAAACACCATATATTTT; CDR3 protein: CAPSSFSGNTIYF
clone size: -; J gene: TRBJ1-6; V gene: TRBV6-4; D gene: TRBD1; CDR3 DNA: TGTGCCAGCAGACCAGACAGGGGGCCCTTTTATAAAAATTCACCCCTCCACTTT; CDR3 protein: CASRPDRGPFYKNSPLHF
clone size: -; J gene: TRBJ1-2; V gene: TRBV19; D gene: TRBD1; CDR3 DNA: TGTGCCAGTAGTATACGGCTTGGACAGGGGATAAGGGGAAACTATGGCTACACCTTC; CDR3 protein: CASSIRLGQGIRGNYGYTF
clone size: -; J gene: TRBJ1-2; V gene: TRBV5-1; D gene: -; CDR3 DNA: TGCGCCAGCAGCCTTGGGGGCTCAAAGAATGGCTACACCTTC; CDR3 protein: CASSLGGSKNGYTF
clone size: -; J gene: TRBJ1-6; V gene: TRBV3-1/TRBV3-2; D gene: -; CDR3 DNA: TGTGCCAGCAGCCAAGTCCCAGGGGCGAATTCACCCCTCCACTTT; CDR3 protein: CASSQVPGANSPLHF
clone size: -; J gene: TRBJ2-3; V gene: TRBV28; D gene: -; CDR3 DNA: TGTGCCAGCTCTGATAAAGGGTGGAGGGGCATGGTTACGCAGTATTTT; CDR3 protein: CASSDKGWRGMVTQYF
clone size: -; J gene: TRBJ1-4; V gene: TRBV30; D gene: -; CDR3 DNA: TGTGCCTGGAGTGTACGGGGGGGAACTAATGAAAAACTGTTTTTT; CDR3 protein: CAWSVRGGTNEKLFF
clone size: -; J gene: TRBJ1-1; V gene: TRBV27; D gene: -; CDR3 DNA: TGTGCCAGCAGTTTATCACTAGGGTTAATGAACACTGAAGCTTTCTTT; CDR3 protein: CASSLSLGLMNTEAFF
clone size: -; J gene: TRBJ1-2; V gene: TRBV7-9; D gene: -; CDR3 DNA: TGTGCCAGCAGCTTCTCCCATCGGGAGGGCTACACCTTC; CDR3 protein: CASSFSHREGYTF
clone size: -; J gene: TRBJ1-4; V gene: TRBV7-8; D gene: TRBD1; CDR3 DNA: TGTGCCAGCAGCCCGGGACAGCGAAATGAAAAACTGTTTTTT; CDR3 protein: CASSPGQRNEKLFF
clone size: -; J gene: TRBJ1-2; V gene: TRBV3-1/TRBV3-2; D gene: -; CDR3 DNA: TGTGCCAGCAGCCAAGTCCAGGGAAGGGATGGCTACACCTTC; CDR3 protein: CASSQVQGRDGYTF
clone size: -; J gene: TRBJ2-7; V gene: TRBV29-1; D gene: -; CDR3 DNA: TGCAGCGTCGTTAGCGGAAGCTCCTACGAGCAGTACTTC; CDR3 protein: CSVVSGSSYEQYF
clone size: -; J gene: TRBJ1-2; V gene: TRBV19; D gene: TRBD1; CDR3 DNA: TGTGCCAGTAGTCGGACAGGGTATGGCTACACCTTC; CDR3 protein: CASSRTGYGYTF
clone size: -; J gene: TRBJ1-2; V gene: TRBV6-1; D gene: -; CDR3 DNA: TGTGCCAGCAGTGAAGACCCAGGAGTCAGGGACTACACCTTC; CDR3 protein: CASSEDPGVRDYTF
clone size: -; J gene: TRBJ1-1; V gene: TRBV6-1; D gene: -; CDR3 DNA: TGTGCCAGCAGTGAAGCGGGCAGGCTGAACACTGAAGCTTTCTTT; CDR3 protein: CASSEAGRLNTEAFF
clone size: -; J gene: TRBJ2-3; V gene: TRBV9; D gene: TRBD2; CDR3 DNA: TGTGCCAGCAGCGTAAGACTAGCGGGGGATACGCAGTATTTT; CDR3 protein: CASSVRLAGDTQYF
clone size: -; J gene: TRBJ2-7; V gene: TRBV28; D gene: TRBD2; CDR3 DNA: TGTGCCAGCAGTGGGACTAGCTTGTTCTACGAGCAGTACTTC; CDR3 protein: CASSGTSLFYEQYF
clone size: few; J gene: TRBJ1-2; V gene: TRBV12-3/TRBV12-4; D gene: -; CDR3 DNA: TGTGCCAGCAGTATAAGACAGTATGGCTACACCTTC; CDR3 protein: CASSIRQYGYTF
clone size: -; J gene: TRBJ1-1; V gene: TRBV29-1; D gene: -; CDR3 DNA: TGCAGCGTATTATTGAACACTGAAGCTTTCTTT; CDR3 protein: CSVLLNTEAFF
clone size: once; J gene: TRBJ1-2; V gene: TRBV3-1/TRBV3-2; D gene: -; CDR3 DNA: TGTGCCAGCAGCTTCACGGGGGGCTATGGCTACACCTTC; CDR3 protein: CASSFTGGYGYTF
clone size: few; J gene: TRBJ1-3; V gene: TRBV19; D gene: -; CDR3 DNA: TGTGCCAGCGCCCGGGGGGCTGGAAACACCATATATTTT; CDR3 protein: CASARGAGNTIYF
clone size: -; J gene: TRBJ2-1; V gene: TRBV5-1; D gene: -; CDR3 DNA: TGCGCCAGCAGCTTCCTAAGCTACAATGAGCAGTTCTTC; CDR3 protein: CASSFLSYNEQFF
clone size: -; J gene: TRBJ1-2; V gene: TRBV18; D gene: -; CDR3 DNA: TGTGCCAGCTCATCCCTAGAAGGGAGTAACTATGGCTACACCTTC; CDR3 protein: CASSSLEGSNYGYTF
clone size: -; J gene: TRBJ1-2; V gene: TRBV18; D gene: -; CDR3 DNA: TGTGCCAGCTCACCACGATCGCGGGGGGACACCTTC; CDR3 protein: CASSPRSRGDTF
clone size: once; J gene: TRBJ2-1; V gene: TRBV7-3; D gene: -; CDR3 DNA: TGTGCCAGCAGTTGGACTCCGAATCAATACAATGAGCAGTTCTTC; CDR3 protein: CASSWTPNQYNEQFF
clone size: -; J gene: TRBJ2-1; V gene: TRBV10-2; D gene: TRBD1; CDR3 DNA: TGCGCCAGCAGTGTGGGTGACAGGGGACTCGACGGACGGCGGCCCTCCTACAATGAGCAGTTCTTC; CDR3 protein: CASSVGDRGLDGRRPSYNEQFF
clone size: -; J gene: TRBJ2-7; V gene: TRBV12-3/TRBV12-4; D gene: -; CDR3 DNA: TGTGCCAGCAGTTTCTCTTCTTCCGAGCAGTACTTC; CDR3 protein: CASSFSSSEQYF
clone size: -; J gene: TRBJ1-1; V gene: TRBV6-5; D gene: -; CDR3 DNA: TGTGCCAGCAGTTACGTAACACAGGGTGCTGAAGCTTTCTTT; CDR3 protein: CASSYVTQGAEAFF
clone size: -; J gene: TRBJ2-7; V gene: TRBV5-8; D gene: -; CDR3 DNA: TGTGCCAGCGCCCGACAGCCTTCCTTCGAGCAGTACTTC; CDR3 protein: CASARQPSFEQYF